The 31 T cell receptor beta chains presented below share a single source sample, sequenced in a study of blood T cells in healthy people across ages. Together with a sample-barcoded 5' primer, a J-beta primer mix was included in a second PCR lasting roughly 6 to 12 cycles. TCRdb re-called the 5' RACE reads through MiXCR, storing one row per CDR3 protein. The sample holds 650,000 to 800,000 distinct CDR3 sequences, approximately 44% seen once. Sequencing was performed on blood. Source of these receptors: a man in his 60s in good health.

V is TRBV30 and J is TRBJ2-1; 8 positions match TRBD2. Germline loops: CDR1 GTSNPN, CDR2 SVGIG (reference sequence). CDR3 size: 12 residues. The V and J ends lost 3 bases and 6 bases, in that order; junction bases with no gene match: 1. The CDR3 sequence: CAWRAGGNEQFF. In nucleotides, the CDR3 is TGTGCCTGGAGGGCGGGGGGCAATGAGCAGTTCTTC.

The rearrangement joins TRBV25-1 to TRBJ2-3; 10 bases match TRBD1. The CDR3 consists of 16 residues. V shed 4 bases and J 5 bases; nucleotides not matched to a gene: 9. The germline gives CDR1 MGHDK, CDR2 SYGVNS. The CDR3 DNA reads TGTGCCAGCAGTGCAGCTTCGGGGACAGGGGTAGATACGCAGTATTTT. Encoded protein: CASSAASGTGVDTQYF.

The CDR3 DNA reads TGTGCCAGCAGCGTAACCGGGACTAGCGGCGGTGAGCAGTTCTTC. Translating gives CASSVTGTSGGEQFF. This rearrangement joins TRBV9 to TRBJ2-1, with TRBD2 matching 11 bases. The ends lost 1 base at V and 9 bases at J; junction bases unmatched: 6. CDR3 size: 15 residues. Germline CDR1 is SGDLS and CDR2 is YYNGEE.

The chain is built from TRBV4-3 and TRBJ2-5, with TRBD1 matching over 7 bases. The J call could be wrong; TRBJ2-7 is a better fit for the DNA end. Germline lookup yields CDR1 LGHNA and CDR2 YSLEER. The CDR3 extends over 16 amino acids. The CDR3 reads CASSQLVWTGDYEQYF. Written as DNA, the CDR3 is TGCGCCAGCAGCCAATTGGTGTGGACAGGAGACTACGAGCAGTACTTC.

The rearrangement links TRBV2 to TRBJ2-7; no definite D call. Per the germline V gene, CDR1 is SNHLY and CDR2 is FYNNEI. V lost 3 bases and J 2 bases, leaving 8 bases between the germline ends. The CDR3 loop spans 13 amino acids. CDR3 bases: TGTGCCAGCAGTGATCTCAGACCCTACGAGCAGTACTTC. Its translation is CASSDLRPYEQYF. Full variable domain (rest looked up from reference TRBV2 and TRBJ2-7): EPEVTQTPSHQVTQMGQEVILRCVPISNHLYFYWYRQILGQKVEFLVSFYNNEISEKSEIFDDQFSVERPDGSNFTLKIRSTKLEDSAMYFCASSDLRPYEQYFGPGTRLTVT.

This clonotype was seen ten or more times. The J gene is TRBJ1-2, the V gene TRBV20-1; possibly TRBD1 for D (6 bases). Germline-derived CDR1 and CDR2 are DFQATT and SNEGSKA (reference sequence). The CDR3 runs to 13 residues. This CDR3 reads CTTGGAGDYGYTF. CDR3 in DNA: TGCACCACCGGGGGGGCCGGGGACTATGGCTACACCTTC.

V gene TRBV2 combines with J gene TRBJ2-3; a possible D gene is TRBD1 (6 bases). The CDR3 consists of 14 residues. V was pared by 6 bases and J by 1 base, with 11 bases between. Germline V lookup: CDR1 SNHLY, CDR2 FYNNEI. CDR3 sequence: CASRGPGGTDTQYF. CDR3 nucleotides: TGTGCCAGCAGGGGACCAGGGGGCACAGATACGCAGTATTTT.

The chain couples TRBV20-1 to TRBJ2-5; a possible D gene is TRBD1 (6 bases). CDR1 is DFQATT, CDR2 SNEGSKA, per germline (reference sequence). The CDR3 has 12 residues. Trimming removed 4 bases at V and 4 bases at J, with 10 bases between. The DNA of the CDR3 is TGCAGTGCTACGACAGGCGGAGAGACCCAGTACTTC. This gives the protein CSATTGGETQYF.

The count of this clonotype is one. The J gene is TRBJ2-5, the V gene TRBV7-2; 9 positions match TRBD1. V was clipped by 4 bases and J by 3 bases; unmatched bases: 3. CDR1 and CDR2 (germline): SGHTA, FQGNSA. This CDR3 has 14 residues. Written as DNA, the CDR3 is TGTGCCAGCAGCTCCCGGACAGGGGAAGAGACCCAGTACTTC. It encodes CASSSRTGEETQYF.

The CDR3 is CASSFWGGDEKLFF. The CDR3 bases are TGTGCCAGCAGTTTCTGGGGAGGCGATGAAAAACTGTTTTTT. The genes are TRBV28 and TRBJ1-4; D unresolved. The germline gives CDR1 MDHEN, CDR2 SYDVKM. Trimming pared 3 bases from V and 6 bases from J, leaving 11 bases between. CDR3 length: 14 amino acids.

The chain uses TRBV12-3 or TRBV12-4 and TRBJ1-2; 7 bases fit TRBD1. The CDR3 is 14 amino acids. The V gene end was trimmed by 4 bases and the J gene end by 10 bases; junction bases not matched to a gene: 12. The CDR3 DNA reads TGTGCCAGCAGTTCGACAGGGTTTTTGGAGGACTACACCTTC. Translated, it gives CASSSTGFLEDYTF.

This chain links TRBV5-4 with TRBJ2-1, with D perhaps matching TRBD2 (5 bases). Germline CDR1 reads SGHNT; CDR2 reads YYREEE (reference sequence). The CDR3 length is 15 residues. V lost 4 bases to trimming and J lost 2 bases, with 13 bases between them. This CDR3 is CASSRGREAYNEQFF. Written as DNA, the CDR3 is TGTGCCAGCAGCCGAGGACGGGAAGCCTACAATGAGCAGTTCTTC.

The sample holds a few counts of this clonotype. J is TRBJ2-3 and V is TRBV7-2; TRBD2 matches 8 bases. Germline CDR1 is SGHTA and CDR2 is FQGNSA. There are 16 residues in the CDR3. The ends lost 1 base at V and 2 bases at J; junction bases unmatched: 5. DNA for the CDR3: TGTGCCAGCAGCTTAGGCTCGGGACTAGTCACAGATACGCAGTATTTT. It translates to CASSLGSGLVTDTQYF. The full variable domain, in which reference TRBV7-2 and TRBJ2-3 provide the parts outside the CDR3, is GAGVSQSPSNKVTEKGKDVELRCDPISGHTALYWYRQSLGQGLEFLIYFQGNSAPDKSGLPSDRFSAERTGGSVSTLTIQRTQQEDSAVYLCASSLGSGLVTDTQYFGPGTRLTVL.

This clonotype was seen only a few times. The rearrangement joins TRBV9 to TRBJ1-4; D possibly corresponds to TRBD1 (6 bases). CDR1 is SGDLS and CDR2 is YYNGEE in the germline V gene. This CDR3 has 15 amino acids. V lost 0 bases to trimming and J lost 7 bases, with 13 bases between them. The DNA for the CDR3 is TGTGCCAGCAGCGTAGCAGGGGCGGGACGTGAAAAACTGTTTTTT. Translating gives CASSVAGAGREKLFF.

This clonotype turned up a few times. The DNA of the CDR3 is TGTGCCAGCAGGCCTGAAACCAGGGAAAAGCTCTCCTACGAGCAGTACTTC. Translating it yields CASRPETREKLSYEQYF. The chain couples TRBV28 to TRBJ2-7; weak D call: TRBD1 (5 bases). The germline V and J ends were trimmed by 6 bases and 0 bases, with 21 bases remaining between them. CDR1 and CDR2 from the germline V gene are MDHEN and SYDVKM. CDR3 size: 17 residues.

The gene calls are TRBV7-2 and TRBJ1-2, with 12 bases fitting TRBD1. The CDR3 spans 16 residues. V dropped 2 bases and J dropped 7; count of bases not matched to a gene: 8. The germline gives CDR1 SGHTA, CDR2 FQGNSA. CDR3 sequence: CASSLTPGTGGGGYTF. The CDR3 DNA sequence: TGTGCCAGCAGCTTAACCCCCGGGACAGGGGGCGGTGGCTACACCTTC.

Comment on this clonotype: An end of the junction does not agree with germline; a read error may underlie this. This chain joins TRBV5-1 and TRBJ2-1, with D perhaps TRBD2 (6 bases). This CDR3 is built from 16 residues. Germline-derived CDR1 and CDR2 are SGHRS and YFSETQ. For the CDR3, the DNA is TGCGCCAGCTGCTTGGACGGCGGGGCATCTACCAATGAGCAGTTCTTC. This gives the protein CASCLDGGASTNEQFF.

The chain is built from TRBV14 and TRBJ2-5; 8 positions match TRBD2. Germline V gene sequence: CDR1 SGHDN, CDR2 FVKESK. The J segment lost 11 bases and the V segment lost 1 base, leaving 15 bases of the junction unmatched. The CDR3 length is 16 residues. This CDR3 is CASSQGGSGDQNEQYF. CDR3 coding DNA: TGTGCCAGCAGCCAAGGGGGTAGCGGGGATCAAAATGAGCAGTACTTC.

The rearrangement links TRBV10-3 to TRBJ2-4; 14 bases are shared with TRBD2. The last part of the DNA fits TRBJ2-7 better; the J call may be wrong. The germline V gene has CDR1 ENHRY and CDR2 SYGVKD. The CDR3 length is 15 residues. The CDR3 reads CAISRLAGGTYEQYF. The CDR3 DNA reads as TGTGCCATCAGCAGACTAGCGGGAGGGACCTACGAGCAGTACTTC.

A few counts support this clonotype. The chain recombines TRBV12-3 or TRBV12-4 with TRBJ2-2; 10 bases fit TRBD2. This CDR3 is 16 amino acids long. The V and J ends lost 7 bases and 5 bases, in that order; junction bases with no gene match: 10. This CDR3 reads CASTLGLAGDTGELFF. CDR3 in DNA: TGTGCCAGCACCTTGGGGCTAGCGGGGGATACCGGGGAGCTGTTTTTT.

The count of this clonotype is one. The chain has TRBV9 and TRBJ1-6, with TRBD1 matching 9 bases. The CDR3 is made up of 15 amino acids. Germline V CDR1 and CDR2: SGDLS, YYNGEE. The ends lost 6 bases at V and 9 bases at J; junction bases unmatched: 10. The CDR3 loop is CASNEVTGGGSPLHF. The CDR3 nucleotides are TGTGCCAGCAACGAAGTTACAGGGGGCGGTTCACCCCTCCACTTT.

Comment on this clonotype: It may be a read error: a sequence one base away is much more abundant. J is TRBJ2-1 and V is TRBV10-3; 8 bases fit TRBD2. With V trimmed by 4 bases and J by 13 bases, 15 bases remained unmatched. CDR3 length equals 15 residues. Germline loops: CDR1 ENHRY, CDR2 SYGVKD. The CDR3 DNA is TGTGCCATCAGTGGATCTAGCGGGTGGGGAGAGACCCAGTTCTTC. The encoded protein is CAISGSSGWGETQFF.

This clonotype was found a few times. The chain joins TRBV6-5 to TRBJ2-5; 8 bases fit TRBD2. Per the germline V gene, CDR1 is MNHEY and CDR2 is SVGAGI. The CDR3 consists of 17 residues. J lost 5 bases, V lost 0 bases, and 11 bases had no gene match. CDR3 in DNA: TGTGCCAGCAGTTACTCGGGGGGATTAGCGGGGACCGAGACCCAGTACTTC. Translating gives CASSYSGGLAGTETQYF.

With respect to this clonotype: Mismatch with germline at one junction end may stem from a read error. The chain has TRBV29-1 and TRBJ2-1, with D possibly being TRBD2 (7 bases). Germline CDR1 reads SQVTM; CDR2 reads ANQGSEA. The CDR3 is 15 residues long. The CDR3 DNA reads TGCGGCGTTGGGGGGGGCCTCTCGACCTACAATGAGCAGTTCTTC. Protein product: CGVGGGLSTYNEQFF.

The sample holds a few counts of this clonotype. For the CDR3, the DNA is TGCAGTGGACTGCACTCCTACGAGCAGTACTTC. Protein sequence: CSGLHSYEQYF. The chain is built from TRBV20-1 and TRBJ2-7; D gene ambiguous. V was pared by 7 bases and J by 0 bases, with 7 bases between. CDR1 is DFQATT and CDR2 is SNEGSKA in the germline V gene (reference sequence). CDR3 size: 11 residues.

This clonotype was counted many times. The rearrangement joins TRBV11-2 to TRBJ2-5; 7 nucleotides agree with TRBD2. Trimming cost V 2 bases and J 0 bases; bases outside gene matches: 6. This CDR3 region has 16 residues. The V gene's germline CDR1 is SGHAT and CDR2 FQNNGV. The DNA of the CDR3 is TGTGCCAGCAGCTTACTGGGCGGGGGACACCAAGAGACCCAGTACTTC. This sequence encodes CASSLLGGGHQETQYF.

This clonotype was seen a few times. V is TRBV7-2 and J is TRBJ2-3; no clear D. V was clipped by 5 bases and J by 3 bases, with 9 bases between them. The length of the CDR3 is 13 residues. CDR1 is SGHTA, CDR2 FQGNSA, per germline. CDR3 nucleotide sequence: TGTGCCAGCAGCACCCGACGGACAGATACGCAGTATTTT. Protein: CASSTRRTDTQYF.

This chain joins TRBV7-9 and TRBJ2-1; 7 nucleotides align to TRBD1. Germline lookup yields CDR1 SEHNR and CDR2 FQNEAQ (reference sequence). This CDR3 is 14 amino acids long. Trimming took 1 base from V and 4 from J; bases not matched to a gene: 1. The CDR3 DNA is TGTGCCAGCAGCTTAGAGGGACAGTACAATGAGCAGTTCTTC. It yields the protein CASSLEGQYNEQFF. The entire variable domain, with the rest obtained from reference TRBV7-9 and TRBJ2-1, is as follows: DTGVSQNPRHKITKRGQNVTFRCDPISEHNRLYWYRQTLGQGPEFLTYFQNEAQLEKSRLLSDRFSAERPKGSFSTLEIQRTEQGDSAMYLCASSLEGQYNEQFFGPGTRLTVL.

On this clonotype: At one boundary the junction diverges from the germline segment, which might be a read error. This chain joins TRBV7-7 and TRBJ2-1; weak D call: TRBD2 (6 bases). The J call could be wrong; TRBJ2-7 is a better fit for the DNA end. Germline CDR1 and CDR2: SSHAT and FNYEAQ (reference sequence). The CDR3 contains 15 residues. The chain's CDR3 is CASSLGGTLNNEQYF. The CDR3 coding sequence is TGTGCTAGCAGCTTAGGCGGGACCCTAAACAATGAGCAGTACTTC.

This clonotype turned up a few times. The chain employs TRBV7-9 and TRBJ2-5; TRBD1 matches at 9 bases. This CDR3 spans 17 amino acids. With 5 bases clipped from V and 4 bases from J, the junction kept 14 bases outside the gene matches. CDR1 is SEHNR, CDR2 FQNEAQ, per germline (reference sequence). This chain's CDR3 is CASSPWTGELSGETQYF. The CDR3 DNA is TGTGCCAGCAGCCCATGGACAGGGGAGTTGTCGGGAGAGACCCAGTACTTC.

The chain carries TRBV24-1 and TRBJ2-1; D is unresolved. The CDR3 covers 13 residues. CDR1 KGHDR and CDR2 SFDVKD come from the germline V gene. V was clipped by 0 bases and J by 9 bases, with 8 bases between them. CDR3 sequence reads: CATSDLNNGEQFF. CDR3 bases: TGTGCCACCAGTGATTTGAATAACGGTGAGCAGTTCTTC.